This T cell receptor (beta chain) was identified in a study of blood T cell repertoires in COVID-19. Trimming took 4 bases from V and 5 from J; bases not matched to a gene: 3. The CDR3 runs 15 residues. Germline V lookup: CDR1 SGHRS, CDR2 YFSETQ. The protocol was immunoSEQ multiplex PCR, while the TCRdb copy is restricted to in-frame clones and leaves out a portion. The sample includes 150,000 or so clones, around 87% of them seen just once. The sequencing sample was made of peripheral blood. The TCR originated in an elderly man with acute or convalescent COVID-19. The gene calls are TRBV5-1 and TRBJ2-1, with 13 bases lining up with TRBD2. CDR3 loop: CASSPGTSGDNEQFF. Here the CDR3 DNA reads TGCGCCAGCAGCCCCGGGACTAGCGGGGACAATGAGCAGTTCTTC.